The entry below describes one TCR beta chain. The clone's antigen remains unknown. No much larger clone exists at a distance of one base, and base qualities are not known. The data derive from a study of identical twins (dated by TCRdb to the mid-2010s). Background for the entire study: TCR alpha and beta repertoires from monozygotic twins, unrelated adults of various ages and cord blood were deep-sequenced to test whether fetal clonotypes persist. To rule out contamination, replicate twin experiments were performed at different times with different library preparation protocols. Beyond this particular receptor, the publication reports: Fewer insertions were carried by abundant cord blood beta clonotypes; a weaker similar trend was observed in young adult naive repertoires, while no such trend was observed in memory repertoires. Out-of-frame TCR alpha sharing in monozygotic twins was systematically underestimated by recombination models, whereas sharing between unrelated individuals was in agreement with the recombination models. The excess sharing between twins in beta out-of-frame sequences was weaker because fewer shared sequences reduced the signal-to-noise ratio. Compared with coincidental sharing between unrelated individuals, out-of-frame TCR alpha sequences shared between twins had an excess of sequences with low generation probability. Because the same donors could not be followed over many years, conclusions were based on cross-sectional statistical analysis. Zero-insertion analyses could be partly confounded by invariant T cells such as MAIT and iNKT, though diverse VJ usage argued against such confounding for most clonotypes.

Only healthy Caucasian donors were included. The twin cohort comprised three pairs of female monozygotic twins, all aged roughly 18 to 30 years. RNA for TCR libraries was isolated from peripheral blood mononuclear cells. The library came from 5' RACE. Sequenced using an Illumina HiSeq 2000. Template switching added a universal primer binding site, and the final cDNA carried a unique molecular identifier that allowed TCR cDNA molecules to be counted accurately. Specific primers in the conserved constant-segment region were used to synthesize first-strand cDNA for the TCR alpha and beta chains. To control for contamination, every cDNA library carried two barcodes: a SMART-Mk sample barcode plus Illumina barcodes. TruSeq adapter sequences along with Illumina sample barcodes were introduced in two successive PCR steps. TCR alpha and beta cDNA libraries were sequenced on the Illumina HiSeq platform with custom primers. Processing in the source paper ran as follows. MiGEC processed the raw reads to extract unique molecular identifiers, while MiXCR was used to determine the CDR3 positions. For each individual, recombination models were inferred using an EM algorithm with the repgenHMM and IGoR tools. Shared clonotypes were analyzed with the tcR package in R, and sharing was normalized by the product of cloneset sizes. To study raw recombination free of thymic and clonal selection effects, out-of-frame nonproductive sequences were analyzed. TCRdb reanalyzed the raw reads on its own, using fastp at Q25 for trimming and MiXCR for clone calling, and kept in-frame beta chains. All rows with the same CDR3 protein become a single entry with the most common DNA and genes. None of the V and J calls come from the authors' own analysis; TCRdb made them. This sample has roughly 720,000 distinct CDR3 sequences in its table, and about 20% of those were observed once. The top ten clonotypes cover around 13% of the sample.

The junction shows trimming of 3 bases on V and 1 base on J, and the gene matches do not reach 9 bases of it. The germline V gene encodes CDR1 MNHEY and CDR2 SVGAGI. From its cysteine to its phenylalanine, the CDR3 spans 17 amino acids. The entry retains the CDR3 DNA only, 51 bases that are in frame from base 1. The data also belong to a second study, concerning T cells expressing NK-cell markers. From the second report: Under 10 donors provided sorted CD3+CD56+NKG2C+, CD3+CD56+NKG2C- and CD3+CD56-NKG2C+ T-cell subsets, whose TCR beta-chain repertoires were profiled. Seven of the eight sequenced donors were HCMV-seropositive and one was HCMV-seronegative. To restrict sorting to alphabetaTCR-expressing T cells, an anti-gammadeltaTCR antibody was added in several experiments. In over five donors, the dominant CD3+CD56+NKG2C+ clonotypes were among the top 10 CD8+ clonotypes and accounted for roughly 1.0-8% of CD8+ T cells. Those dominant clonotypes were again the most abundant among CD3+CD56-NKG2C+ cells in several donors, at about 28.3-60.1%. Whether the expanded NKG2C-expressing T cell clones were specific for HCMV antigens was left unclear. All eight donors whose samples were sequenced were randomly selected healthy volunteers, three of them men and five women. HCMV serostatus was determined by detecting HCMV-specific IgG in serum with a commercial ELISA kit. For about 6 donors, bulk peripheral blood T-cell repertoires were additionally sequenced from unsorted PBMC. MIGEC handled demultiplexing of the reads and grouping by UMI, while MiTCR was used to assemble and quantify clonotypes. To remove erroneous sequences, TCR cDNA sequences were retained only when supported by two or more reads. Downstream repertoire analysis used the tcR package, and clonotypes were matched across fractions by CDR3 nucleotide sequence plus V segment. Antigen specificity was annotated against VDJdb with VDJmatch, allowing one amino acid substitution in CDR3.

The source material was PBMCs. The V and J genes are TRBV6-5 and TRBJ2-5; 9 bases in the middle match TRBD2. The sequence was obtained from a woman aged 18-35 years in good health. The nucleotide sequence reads TGTGCCAGCAGTTATGGCGGGGGGGCCCCCCTCCAAGAGACCCAGTACTTC. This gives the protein CASSYGGGAPLQETQYF.